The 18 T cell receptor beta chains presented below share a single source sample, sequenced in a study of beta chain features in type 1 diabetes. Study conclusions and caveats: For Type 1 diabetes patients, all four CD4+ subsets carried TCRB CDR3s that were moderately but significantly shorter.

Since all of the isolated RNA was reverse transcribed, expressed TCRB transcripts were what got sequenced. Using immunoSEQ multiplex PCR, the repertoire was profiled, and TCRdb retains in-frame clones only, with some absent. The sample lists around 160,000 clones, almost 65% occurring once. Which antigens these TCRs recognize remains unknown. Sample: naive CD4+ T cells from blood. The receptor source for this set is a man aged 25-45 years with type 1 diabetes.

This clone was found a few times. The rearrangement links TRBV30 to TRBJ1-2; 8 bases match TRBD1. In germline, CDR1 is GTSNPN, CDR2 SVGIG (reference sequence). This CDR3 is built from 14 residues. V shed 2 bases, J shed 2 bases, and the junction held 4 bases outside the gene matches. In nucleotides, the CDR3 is TGTGCCTGGAGTCTACAGGGGGTAAACTATGGCTACACCTTC. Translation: CAWSLQGVNYGYTF. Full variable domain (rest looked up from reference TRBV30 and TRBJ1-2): SQTIHQWPATLVQPVGSPLSLECTVEGTSNPNLYWYRQAAGRGLQLLFYSVGIGQISSEVPQNLSASRPQDRQFILSSKKLLLSDSGFYLCAWSLQGVNYGYTFGSGTRLTVV.

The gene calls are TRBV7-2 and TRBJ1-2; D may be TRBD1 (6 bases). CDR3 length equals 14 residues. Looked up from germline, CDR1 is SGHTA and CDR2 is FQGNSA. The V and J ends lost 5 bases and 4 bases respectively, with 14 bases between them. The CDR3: CASSPEDRFYGYTF. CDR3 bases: TGTGCCAGCAGCCCAGAGGACAGATTCTATGGCTACACCTTC. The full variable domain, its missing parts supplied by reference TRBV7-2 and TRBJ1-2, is GAGVSQSPSNKVTEKGKDVELRCDPISGHTALYWYRQSLGQGLEFLIYFQGNSAPDKSGLPSDRFSAERTGGSVSTLTIQRTQQEDSAVYLCASSPEDRFYGYTFGSGTRLTVV.

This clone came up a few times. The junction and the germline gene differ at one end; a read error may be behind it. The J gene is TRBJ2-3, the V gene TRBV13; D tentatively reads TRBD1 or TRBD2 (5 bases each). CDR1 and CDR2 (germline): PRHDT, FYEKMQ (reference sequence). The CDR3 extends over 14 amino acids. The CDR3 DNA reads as TGTGCCAGCAGCGTAGGGGACGGCACAGATACGCAGTATTTT. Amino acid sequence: CASSVGDGTDTQYF.

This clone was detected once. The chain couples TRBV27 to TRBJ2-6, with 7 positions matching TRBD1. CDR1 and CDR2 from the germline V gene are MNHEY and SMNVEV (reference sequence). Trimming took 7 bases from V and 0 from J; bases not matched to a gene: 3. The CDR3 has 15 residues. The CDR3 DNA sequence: TGTGCCAGCACGAGGGACAGCTCTGGGGCCAACGTCCTGACTTTC. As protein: CASTRDSSGANVLTF.

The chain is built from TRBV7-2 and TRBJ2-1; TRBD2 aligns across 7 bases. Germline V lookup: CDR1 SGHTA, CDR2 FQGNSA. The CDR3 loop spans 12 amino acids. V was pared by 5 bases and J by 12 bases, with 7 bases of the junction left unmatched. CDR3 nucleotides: TGTGCCAGCAGCCCTTACACGGGAGGGCAGTTCTTC. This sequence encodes CASSPYTGGQFF.

The CDR3 DNA is TGTGCCAGCAGAACAGGCGCAGTATCTGGGGCCAACGTCCTGACTTTC. Translation: CASRTGAVSGANVLTF. The V call is TRBV7-9, the J call TRBJ2-6; weak D call: TRBD1 (5 bases). V was shortened by 6 bases and J by 1 base, with 13 bases between the two germline ends. CDR3 length: 16 amino acids. The germline V gene encodes CDR1 SEHNR and CDR2 FQNEAQ (reference sequence). The variable domain in full, with the rest retrieved from reference TRBV7-9 and TRBJ2-6, is DTGVSQNPRHKITKRGQNVTFRCDPISEHNRLYWYRQTLGQGPEFLTYFQNEAQLEKSRLLSDRFSAERPKGSFSTLEIQRTEQGDSAMYLCASRTGAVSGANVLTFGAGSRLTVL.

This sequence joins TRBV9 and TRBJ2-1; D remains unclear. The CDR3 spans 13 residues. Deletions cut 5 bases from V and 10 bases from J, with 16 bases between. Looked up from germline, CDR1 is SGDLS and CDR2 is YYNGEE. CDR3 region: CASRSLLSNEQFF. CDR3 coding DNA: TGTGCCAGCAGATCTCTACTATCGAACGAGCAGTTCTTC. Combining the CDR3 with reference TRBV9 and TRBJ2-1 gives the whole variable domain DSGVTQTPKHLITATGQRVTLRCSPRSGDLSVYWYQQSLDQGLQFLIQYYNGEERAKGNILERFSAQQFPDLHSELNLSSLELGDSALYFCASRSLLSNEQFFGPGTRLTVL.

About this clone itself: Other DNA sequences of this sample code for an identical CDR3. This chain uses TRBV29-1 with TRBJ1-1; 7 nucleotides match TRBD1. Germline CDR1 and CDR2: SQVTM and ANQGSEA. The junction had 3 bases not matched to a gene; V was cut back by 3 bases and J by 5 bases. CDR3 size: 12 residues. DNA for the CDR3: TGCAGCGTTGAGGCAGGGGGGACTGAAGCTTTCTTT. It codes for CSVEAGGTEAFF. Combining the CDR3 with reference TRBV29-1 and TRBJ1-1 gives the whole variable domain SAVISQKPSRDICQRGTSLTIQCQVDSQVTMMFWYRQQPGQSLTLIATANQGSEATYESGFVIDKFPISRPNLTFSTLTVSNMSPEDSSIYLCSVEAGGTEAFFGQGTRLTVV.

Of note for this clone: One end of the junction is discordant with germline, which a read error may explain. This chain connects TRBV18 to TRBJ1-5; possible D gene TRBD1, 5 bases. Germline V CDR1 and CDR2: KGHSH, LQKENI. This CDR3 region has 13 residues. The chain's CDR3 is CASSPPIQAPLNF. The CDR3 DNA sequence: TGTGCCAGCTCACCACCGATACAGGCGCCCCTGAATTTT.

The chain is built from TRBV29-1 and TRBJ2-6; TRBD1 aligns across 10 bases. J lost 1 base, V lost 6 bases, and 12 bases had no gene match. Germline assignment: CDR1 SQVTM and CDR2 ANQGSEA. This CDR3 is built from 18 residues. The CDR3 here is CSVGDRGRGASGANVLTF. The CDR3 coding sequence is TGCAGCGTCGGAGACAGGGGGCGCGGTGCATCTGGGGCCAACGTCCTGACTTTC.

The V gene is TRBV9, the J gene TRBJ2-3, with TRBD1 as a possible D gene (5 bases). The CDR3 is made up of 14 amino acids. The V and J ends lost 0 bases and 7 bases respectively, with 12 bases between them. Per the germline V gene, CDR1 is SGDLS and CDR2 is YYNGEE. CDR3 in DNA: TGTGCCAGCAGCGTAGATCAGGGAACACATACGCAGTATTTT. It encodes CASSVDQGTHTQYF.

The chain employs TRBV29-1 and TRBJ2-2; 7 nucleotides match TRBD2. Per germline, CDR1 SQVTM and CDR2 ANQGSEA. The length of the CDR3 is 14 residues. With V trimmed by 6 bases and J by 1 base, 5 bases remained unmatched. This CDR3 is CSVVGGRNTGELFF. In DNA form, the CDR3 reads TGCAGCGTGGTGGGCGGGAGGAACACCGGGGAGCTGTTTTTT.

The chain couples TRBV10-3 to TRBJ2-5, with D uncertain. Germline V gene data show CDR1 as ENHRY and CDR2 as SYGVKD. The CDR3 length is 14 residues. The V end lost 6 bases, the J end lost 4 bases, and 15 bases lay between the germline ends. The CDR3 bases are TGTGCCATCAGATCGGCAGCAAGTGGAGAGACCCAGTACTTC. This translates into CAIRSAASGETQYF.

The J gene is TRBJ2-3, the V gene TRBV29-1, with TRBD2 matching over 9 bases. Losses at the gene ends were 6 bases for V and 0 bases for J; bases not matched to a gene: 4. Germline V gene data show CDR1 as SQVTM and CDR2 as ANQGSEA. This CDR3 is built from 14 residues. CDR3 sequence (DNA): TGCAGCGTCGCTAGCGGGGCTAGCACAGATACGCAGTATTTT. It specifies CSVASGASTDTQYF.

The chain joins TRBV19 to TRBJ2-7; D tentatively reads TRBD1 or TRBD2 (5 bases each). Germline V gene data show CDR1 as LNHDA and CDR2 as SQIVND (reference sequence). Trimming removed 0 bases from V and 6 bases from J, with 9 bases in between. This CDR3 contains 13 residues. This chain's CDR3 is CASSIERGGEQYF. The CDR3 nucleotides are TGTGCCAGTAGTATAGAACGGGGCGGCGAGCAGTACTTC.

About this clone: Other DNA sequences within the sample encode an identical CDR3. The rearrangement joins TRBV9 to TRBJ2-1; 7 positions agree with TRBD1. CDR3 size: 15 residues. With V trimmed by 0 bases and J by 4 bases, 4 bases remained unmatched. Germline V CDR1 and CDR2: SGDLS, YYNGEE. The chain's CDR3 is CASSVEGGAYNEQFF. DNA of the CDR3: TGTGCCAGCAGCGTAGAAGGGGGCGCTTACAATGAGCAGTTCTTC.

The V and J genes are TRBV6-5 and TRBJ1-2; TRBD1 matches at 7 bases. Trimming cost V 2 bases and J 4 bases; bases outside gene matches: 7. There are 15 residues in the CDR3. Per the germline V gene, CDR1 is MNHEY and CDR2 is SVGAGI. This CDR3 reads CASSYAEGQIYGYTF. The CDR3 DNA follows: TGTGCCAGCAGTTACGCTGAGGGACAGATCTATGGCTACACCTTC.

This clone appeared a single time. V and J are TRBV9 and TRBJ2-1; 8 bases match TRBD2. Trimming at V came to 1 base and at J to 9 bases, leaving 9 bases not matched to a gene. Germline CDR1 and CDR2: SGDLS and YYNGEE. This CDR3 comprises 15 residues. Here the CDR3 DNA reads TGTGCCAGCAGCGTAACTAGCGGCCAGTTCAGTGAGCAGTTCTTC. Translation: CASSVTSGQFSEQFF.